This T cell receptor beta chain was sequenced during a study of blood T cell repertoires in COVID-19. Study in general: Samples taken during acute and convalescent COVID-19 were collected in the United States, Italy and Spain. Sources were T cells, B-cell-depleted T cells, or PBMCs; the material itself was cDNA or gDNA.

Authors' processing steps: Estimation of nucleated cell counts relied on the amplification of reference gene primers. Sequenced by immunoSEQ multiplex PCR; TCRdb stores in-frame clones only, minus some. D and trimming come from the DNA, and the V and J calls and clone size come from that table. In the table there are 220,000 or so clones, 92% of which are singletons. The Seattle patients joined while their infection was active and were tracked longitudinally afterward. Germline loops: CDR1 SEHNR, CDR2 FQNEAQ (reference sequence). CDR3 length: 17 amino acids. The V segment lost 1 base and the J segment 8 bases; nucleotides outside the gene matches: 13.

V usage is TRBV7-9 and J usage is TRBJ1-4, with TRBD1 identical over 7 bases. The sequence derives from a man in his fifties or sixties with COVID-19, enrolled during active disease. Sequencing used peripheral blood. The CDR3 protein is CASSLGLDRVGGEKLFF. DNA for the CDR3: TGTGCCAGCAGCTTAGGCCTCGACAGGGTAGGAGGCGAAAAACTGTTTTTT.